This entry concerns a single TCR beta chain. This specimen belongs to a study of monozygotic twins with cystic fibrosis. The method was immunoSEQ multiplex PCR; TCRdb's version includes in-frame clones alone and lacks a portion of them. The sample carries approximately 34,000 clones, about 87% recorded once. Per the germline V gene, CDR1 is KGHSH and CDR2 is LQKENI. The CDR3 covers 16 residues. Trimming cost V 1 base and J 6 bases, with 16 bases left between them. This chain joins TRBV18 and TRBJ2-4; the D is unclear. This receptor was identified in a girl aged 2-10 years with cystic fibrosis. Sequenced: blood. CDR3 in DNA: TGTGCCAGCTCACCACGTTTAGTTCTAAGAGGAAACATTCAGTACTTC. Translating gives CASSPRLVLRGNIQYF.